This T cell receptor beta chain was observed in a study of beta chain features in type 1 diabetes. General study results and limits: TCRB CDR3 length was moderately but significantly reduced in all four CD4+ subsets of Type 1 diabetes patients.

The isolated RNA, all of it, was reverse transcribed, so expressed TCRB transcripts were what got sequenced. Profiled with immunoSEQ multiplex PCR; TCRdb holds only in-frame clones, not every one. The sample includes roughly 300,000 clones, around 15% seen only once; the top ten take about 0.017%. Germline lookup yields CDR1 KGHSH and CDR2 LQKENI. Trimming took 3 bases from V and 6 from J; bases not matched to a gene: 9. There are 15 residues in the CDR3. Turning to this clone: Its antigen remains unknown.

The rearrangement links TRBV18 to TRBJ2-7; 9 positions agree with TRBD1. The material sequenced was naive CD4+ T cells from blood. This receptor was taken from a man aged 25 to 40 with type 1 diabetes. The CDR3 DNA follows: TGTGCCAGCTCACCCCAAGGGACAGGGAGTACCGAGCAGTACTTC. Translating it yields CASSPQGTGSTEQYF.